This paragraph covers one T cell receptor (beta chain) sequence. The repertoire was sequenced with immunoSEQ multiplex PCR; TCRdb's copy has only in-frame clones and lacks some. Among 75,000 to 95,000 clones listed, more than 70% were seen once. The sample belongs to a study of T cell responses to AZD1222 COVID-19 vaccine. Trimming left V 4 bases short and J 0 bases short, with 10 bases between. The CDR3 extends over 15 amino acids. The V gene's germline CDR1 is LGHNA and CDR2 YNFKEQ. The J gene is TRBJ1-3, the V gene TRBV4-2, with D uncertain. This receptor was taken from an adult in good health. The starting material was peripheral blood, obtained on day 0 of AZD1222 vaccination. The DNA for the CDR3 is TGTGCCAGCAGCCCTTCCCCTAGCTCTGGAAACACCATATATTTT. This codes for CASSPSPSSGNTIYF.